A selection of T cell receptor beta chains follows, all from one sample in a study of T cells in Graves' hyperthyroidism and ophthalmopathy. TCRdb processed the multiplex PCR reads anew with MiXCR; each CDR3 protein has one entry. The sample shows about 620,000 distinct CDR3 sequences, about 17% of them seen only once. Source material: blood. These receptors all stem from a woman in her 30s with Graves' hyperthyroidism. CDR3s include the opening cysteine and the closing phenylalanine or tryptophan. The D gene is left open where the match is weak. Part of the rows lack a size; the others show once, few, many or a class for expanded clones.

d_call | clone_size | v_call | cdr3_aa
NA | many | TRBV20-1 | CSARDLLDPNEQFF
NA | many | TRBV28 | CASRRQDTGELFF
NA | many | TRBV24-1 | CATSDRTAGYTF
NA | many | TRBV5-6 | CASSFFVSSYEQYF
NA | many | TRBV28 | CASSLRDLEETQYF
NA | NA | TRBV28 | CASGQRMVGARADTQYF
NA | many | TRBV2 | CASSESGVGETQYF
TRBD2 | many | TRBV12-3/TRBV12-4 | CASSSGRASYEQYF
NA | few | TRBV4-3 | CASSRARQDNQPQHF
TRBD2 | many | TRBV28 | CASSTSGTFYEQYF
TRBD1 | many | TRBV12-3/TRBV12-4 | CASSLRQGPQETQYF
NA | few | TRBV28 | CASSSPHVTSGANVLTF
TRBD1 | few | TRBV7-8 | CASSLRGTGRAFAYIEQFF
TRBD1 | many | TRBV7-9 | CASSLVFGTGTDTQYF
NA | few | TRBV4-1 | CASSHALGNQPQHF
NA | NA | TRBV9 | CASSVDGQDQETQYF
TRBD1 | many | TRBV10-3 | CAISSRQGPQETQYF
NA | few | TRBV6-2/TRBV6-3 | CASSLGGTAVEAFF
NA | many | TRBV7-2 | CASSLHQSGANVLTF
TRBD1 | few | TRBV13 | CASSATRTGLGNTIYF
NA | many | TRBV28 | CASSPPTGNEQFF
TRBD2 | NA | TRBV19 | CASSIGLAGYTGELFF